The 8 T cell receptor beta chains reported below all come from one sample, sequenced in a study of cytomegalovirus exposure and HLA in healthy donors listed by TCRdb under 2017. The method was the immunoSEQ multiplex PCR assay. The multiplex PCR relied on a mix of 60 forward primers for TCR Vbeta segments and 13 reverse primers for TCR Jbeta segments. This immuneACCESS table, as held by TCRdb, lists in-frame sequences with V and J called but not all clones. Of the missing ones, under half trace to an unresolved V gene in checked studies; the others have no known cause. The sample has about 150,000 clones on record, 70% to 80% of them singletons. The ten top clones hold about 4% of the sample. Sequencing was performed on PBMCs. All receptors come from a woman in her forties in good health and CMV-seronegative.

The chain joins TRBV27 to TRBJ2-3, with TRBD1 matching 8 bases. The CDR3 runs to 14 residues. V was clipped by 4 bases and J by 4 bases; unmatched bases: 4. In germline, CDR1 is MNHEY, CDR2 SMNVEV (reference sequence). CDR3 sequence: CASSWGQEADTQYF. The CDR3 DNA reads as TGTGCCAGCAGTTGGGGACAGGAGGCAGATACGCAGTATTTT.

The rearrangement uses TRBV13 and TRBJ2-7; 8 bases are a match to TRBD1. The CDR3 length is 17 residues. J lost 5 bases, V lost 0 bases, and 12 bases had no gene match. Germline V gives CDR1 PRHDT, CDR2 FYEKMQ (reference sequence). CDR3 protein: CASSLGGVGQGANEQYF. CDR3 coding DNA: TGTGCCAGCAGCTTAGGCGGGGTGGGGCAGGGGGCCAACGAGCAGTACTTC.

This clone has only one observation. The chain has TRBV6-1 and TRBJ1-3; the D is unclear. Germline V CDR1 and CDR2: MNHNS, SASEGT. The V end was cut by 2 bases, the J end by 1 base, with 12 bases between. This CDR3 is built from 16 residues. CDR3 DNA sequence: TGTGCCAGCAGTGAAAGCCCTGCCTCGTCTGGAAACACCATATATTTT. It specifies CASSESPASSGNTIYF.

This clone was observed a few times. The chain combines TRBV5-6 with TRBJ2-3, with 10 bases matching TRBD2. V trimming: 2 bases; J trimming: 5 bases; junction bases outside the gene matches: 5. Germline V CDR1 and CDR2: SGHDT, YYEEEE. CDR3 size: 15 residues. CDR3 nucleotides: TGTGCCAGCAGCTTAGCGGGAGGGCTGGGAGATACGCAGTATTTT. It encodes CASSLAGGLGDTQYF.

The chain employs TRBV7-9 and TRBJ1-1; perhaps TRBD1 as D (5 bases). The germline V and J ends were trimmed by 5 bases and 2 bases, with 12 bases remaining between them. The CDR3 sequence is 14 residues long. The germline V gene has CDR1 SEHNR and CDR2 FQNEAQ (reference sequence). The CDR3 DNA reads TGTGCCAGCAGCCCCACAGGAGCTAACACTGAAGCTTTCTTT. This sequence encodes CASSPTGANTEAFF.

The chain couples TRBV5-1 to TRBJ2-5; TRBD2 is a possible D gene (6 bases). Deletions cut 4 bases from V and 6 bases from J, with 16 bases between. Germline V gives CDR1 SGHRS, CDR2 YFSETQ. The CDR3 is made up of 14 amino acids. Here the CDR3 reads CASSLGRSAKTQYF. CDR3 bases: TGCGCCAGCAGCCTGGGGAGGAGCGCAAAGACCCAGTACTTC.

This sequence joins TRBV5-8 and TRBJ1-2; D unclear. Germline CDR1 and CDR2: SGHTS and YDEGEE. The V end was cut by 2 bases, the J end by 8 bases, with 13 bases between. The CDR3 consists of 13 residues. The CDR3 sequence: CASSFSARRGYTF. In nucleotides, the CDR3 is TGTGCCAGCAGCTTTTCGGCACGGCGGGGCTACACCTTC.

The chain employs TRBV7-6 and TRBJ1-1, with D perhaps matching TRBD1 (5 bases). CDR1 and CDR2 (germline): SGHVS, FNYEAQ. The length of the CDR3 is 17 residues. V lost 4 bases and J lost 0, with 18 bases in between. The CDR3 region is CASSSRAMMTLNTEAFF. The CDR3 DNA reads as TGTGCCAGCAGCTCCAGGGCAATGATGACCTTGAACACTGAAGCTTTCTTT.